This T cell receptor beta chain is from a study of blood T cells in healthy people across ages. Regarding the study as a whole: Diversity of TCR beta per million T cells declined in a roughly linear way with age.

About this clonotype itself: What it binds is unknown.

Per germline, CDR1 LGHNA and CDR2 YSLEER. This CDR3 is built from 18 residues. V gave up 0 bases and J gave up 7 bases, with 19 bases separating them. With a J-beta primer mix and a sample-barcoded 5' primer, a second PCR ran about 6 to 11 cycles. At least 2.5 million CDR3-containing paired-end reads were obtained per sample. TCRdb passed the 5' RACE reads through MiXCR, listing each CDR3 protein once. Altogether 1 million to 1.2 million distinct CDR3 sequences are present, roughly two fifths being singletons, with the ten largest covering around 13%. The TCR was taken from a man between 18 and 29 years old in good health. What was sequenced was blood. V is TRBV4-3 and J is TRBJ1-6; D might be TRBD1 (6 bases). CDR3 sequence (DNA): TGCGCCAGCAGCCAAGATAGGGGGGCTGGAAGCTTAAATTCACCCCTCCACTTT. This codes for CASSQDRGAGSLNSPLHF.